This T cell receptor beta chain was documented in a study of blood T cells in healthy people across ages. The study, taken as a whole, reports: Older age coincided with a roughly linear decline in TCR beta diversity per million T cells.

Together with a sample-barcoded 5' primer, a J-beta primer mix was included in a second PCR lasting 7 to 11 cycles. In TCRdb, the 5' RACE reads were re-called with MiXCR into one record per CDR3 protein. Of 450,000 to 700,000 distinct CDR3 sequences in the sample, roughly a quarter were seen once. This clonotype was detected a few times. Its target is unknown. The junction differs from germline at one of its ends, possibly a read error. The CDR3 is 12 amino acids. Germline assignment: CDR1 SEHNR and CDR2 FQNEAQ (reference sequence). The receptor was isolated from a woman in her sixties or seventies in good health. This chain uses TRBV7-9 with TRBJ1-1; D may be TRBD1 (6 bases). The source material was blood. CDR3 sequence: CASGLQGALRGF. CDR3 DNA: TGTGCCAGCGGATTACAGGGCGCACTGCGGGGATTT.